Listed below are T cell receptor beta chains from one sample, sequenced in a study of follicular helper T cells after annual influenza vaccination. TCRdb's copy holds only in-frame clones and misses some; the assay was immunoSEQ multiplex PCR. The sample records 2,100 or so clones, around 84% being singletons. This material consisted of CXCR5+ CD38- circulating T follicular helper cells from blood, taken 7 days after influenza vaccination. Receptor source: an adult who received the influenza vaccine. The conserved cysteine and the conserved F or W are not part of the CDR3 here. The order of the fields is clone size, J gene, V gene, CDR3 protein. The listing skips clone size in some rows; elsewhere it reads once, few, many or a size class.

size: NA
J: TRBJ1-2
V: TRBV7-2
CDR3: ASSLVDKNYGYT

size: NA
J: TRBJ2-5
V: TRBV27
CDR3: ASSYRGVGTQY

size: NA
J: TRBJ2-3
V: TRBV27
CDR3: ASSLYRRGRDSDTQY

size: NA
J: TRBJ1-3
V: TRBV7-2
CDR3: ASSLVAGTPSGNTIY

size: NA
J: TRBJ2-2
V: TRBV5-1
CDR3: ASSLWQPNTGELF

size: NA
J: TRBJ1-5
V: TRBV6-1
CDR3: ASRAGTGSNQPQH

size: NA
J: TRBJ2-5
V: TRBV25-1
CDR3: ASSNRGSETQY

size: NA
J: TRBJ2-3
V: TRBV4-3
CDR3: ASSPGKTGASTDTQY

size: NA
J: TRBJ1-5
V: TRBV6-1
CDR3: ASSEAWGNRDQPQH

size: NA
J: TRBJ1-2
V: TRBV28
CDR3: ASSPTRGYGYT

size: NA
J: TRBJ1-1
V: TRBV19
CDR3: ASRVSGLRTEAF

size: NA
J: TRBJ1-4
V: TRBV7-9
CDR3: ASSLALDTNEKLF

size: few
J: TRBJ1-2
V: TRBV5-6
CDR3: ASSSPQGGGYT

size: NA
J: TRBJ1-4
V: TRBV18
CDR3: ASSPDGGEKLF

size: NA
J: TRBJ1-6
V: TRBV6-5
CDR3: ASSWTSENSPLH

size: NA
J: TRBJ2-6
V: TRBV5-5
CDR3: ASSSTGWAGANVLT

size: NA
J: TRBJ1-2
V: TRBV6-5
CDR3: ASSRDRYRGYT

size: NA
J: TRBJ2-1
V: TRBV6-1
CDR3: ASTSGSLYNEQF

size: NA
J: TRBJ2-5
V: TRBV4-1
CDR3: ASSQGGGSETQY

size: NA
J: TRBJ1-3
V: TRBV7-8
CDR3: ASSLVVQGAGNTIY

size: NA
J: TRBJ1-5
V: TRBV28
CDR3: ASSRREAQH

size: NA
J: TRBJ1-2
V: TRBV2
CDR3: ASYHQTTGRSGYT

size: NA
J: TRBJ1-1
V: TRBV27
CDR3: ASSFTHLADNTEAF

size: NA
J: TRBJ2-1
V: TRBV4-2
CDR3: ASSQGDRGPYNEQF

size: once
J: TRBJ2-5
V: TRBV11-2
CDR3: ASSLGQKYQETQY

size: NA
J: TRBJ2-7
V: TRBV29-1
CDR3: SVKGSSGTGFAQQY

size: NA
J: TRBJ1-1
V: TRBV29-1
CDR3: SVATTLNTEAF

size: once
J: TRBJ2-1
V: TRBV7-9
CDR3: ASSQGVANEQF

size: NA
J: TRBJ2-3
V: TRBV4-1
CDR3: ASSQRTASGADTQY

size: NA
J: TRBJ1-1
V: TRBV6-5
CDR3: ASSRDRGTEAF

size: NA
J: TRBJ2-3
V: TRBV11-3
CDR3: ASSLTSGSADTQY

size: NA
J: TRBJ1-1
V: TRBV9
CDR3: ASSVWDNTEAF

size: NA
J: TRBJ1-1
V: TRBV7-8
CDR3: ASSPRPQGIGEAF

size: once
J: TRBJ1-3
V: TRBV6-1
CDR3: ASSEKPGHRNTIY

size: NA
J: TRBJ2-5
V: TRBV7-3
CDR3: ASSLSAGSQETQY

size: NA
J: TRBJ1-2
V: TRBV19
CDR3: ASSMPGRAAYGDT

size: NA
J: TRBJ1-3
V: TRBV11-3
CDR3: ASSPRTATAGNTIY

size: once
J: TRBJ1-3
V: TRBV2
CDR3: ASTYPDGDGGNTIY

size: NA
J: TRBJ2-3
V: TRBV9
CDR3: ASSVEGGGLADTQY

size: NA
J: TRBJ1-2
V: TRBV29-1
CDR3: SVDQGLSYGYT

size: NA
J: TRBJ1-4
V: TRBV28
CDR3: ASSPRQVANEKLF